The rows below give T cell receptor beta chains drawn from one sample of a study of cytomegalovirus exposure and HLA in healthy donors. Profiling relied on immunoSEQ multiplex PCR, and the TCRdb table lists in-frame clones only, not all of them. The sample consists of around 190,000 clones, around 78% of them appearing once. Sequences were obtained from PBMCs. The receptor set was obtained from a woman between 25 and 40 years old in good health and CMV-seropositive. Each CDR3 is given with its conserved first and last residue. The order of the fields is V gene, J gene, clone size, D gene, CDR3 DNA, CDR3 protein. D genes are given only for firm matches. Size is stated for part of the rows, as once, few or many counts, or as a class when the clone is expanded.

TRBV19	TRBJ2-2	once	-	TGTGCCAGTAGTATTCCCCGGTCGAAGGGGGGGGAGCTGTTTTTT	CASSIPRSKGGELFF
TRBV28	TRBJ2-1	-	TRBD2	TGTGCCAGCAGGTCTAGCGGGGGCTACTCCTACAATGAGCAGTTCTTC	CASRSSGGYSYNEQFF
TRBV2	TRBJ1-6	-	-	TGTGCCAGCTCGGAGGGGGGGCTGGGGTCACCCCTCCACTTT	CASSEGGLGSPLHF
TRBV14	TRBJ1-2	-	-	TGTGCCAGCAGCCAGGGCTACTATGGCTACACCTTC	CASSQGYYGYTF
TRBV11-2	TRBJ2-3	-	TRBD2	TGTGCCAGCAGCTTTTGGGTCGGACTAGCTCACACAGATACGCAGTATTTT	CASSFWVGLAHTDTQYF
TRBV7-3	TRBJ2-7	few	-	TGTGCCAGCAGCTCCCTCTCTGGGCCCTCCCCTTCCTACGAGCAGTACTTC	CASSSLSGPSPSYEQYF
TRBV11-3	TRBJ2-3	-	-	TGTGCCAGCAGATCCGAAACGTGGACTACTTATAGCACAGATACGCAGTATTTT	CASRSETWTTYSTDTQYF
TRBV4-1	TRBJ2-3	once	TRBD1	TGCGCCAGCAGCCAAGGACAGGGGGCGCGGGATACGCAGTATTTT	CASSQGQGARDTQYF
TRBV5-1	TRBJ2-5	-	-	TGCGCCAGCAGCTTGGCCCGGAGTTTCGGGACCCAGTACTTC	CASSLARSFGTQYF
TRBV6-4	TRBJ2-3	-	TRBD2	TGTGCCAGCAACCCACTAGCGGGGGGGCCTACGGGAGATACGCAGTATTTT	CASNPLAGGPTGDTQYF
TRBV28	TRBJ2-1	few	TRBD1	TGTGCCAGCAGTAAACAGGGGTCGGCTGTGGCTGAGCAGTTCTTC	CASSKQGSAVAEQFF
TRBV5-1	TRBJ1-6	-	TRBD1	TGCGCCAGCAGCTTGGGGACAGGGGAGGAGTCACCCCTCCACTTT	CASSLGTGEESPLHF
TRBV12-5	TRBJ2-1	-	TRBD2	TGTGCTAGTGGTTTCAGACTAGCGGAGGACAATGAGCAGTTCTTC	CASGFRLAEDNEQFF
TRBV5-1	TRBJ1-4	few	-	TGCGCCAGCAGCGATCGGAAAAGAGGGGAAAAACTGTTTTTT	CASSDRKRGEKLFF
TRBV5-1	TRBJ2-2	-	-	TGCGCCAGCAGCCGGGCAGCCAGGGACACCGGGGAGCTGTTTTTT	CASSRAARDTGELFF
TRBV11-3	TRBJ1-3	-	TRBD1	TGTGCCAGCAGCCTCAGGGGGACTGGAAACACCATATATTTT	CASSLRGTGNTIYF
TRBV19	TRBJ2-1	-	TRBD2	TGTGCCAGTAGTTCGGGACTAGCGGGCGTCAATGAGCAGTTCTTC	CASSSGLAGVNEQFF
TRBV7-9	TRBJ2-1	-	TRBD2	TGTGCCAGCAGATCTAAAGGGACTAGCGGGAGGGCCGATGAGCAGTTCTTC	CASRSKGTSGRADEQFF
TRBV28	TRBJ2-7	-	TRBD1	TGTGCCAGCAGGGGGACAGGGAAGATCGAGCAGTACTTC	CASRGTGKIEQYF
TRBV7-6	TRBJ2-3	few	-	TGTGCCAGCAGCTTAGCGCAGGACACAGATACGCAGTATTTT	CASSLAQDTDTQYF
TRBV9	TRBJ2-1	-	TRBD2	TGTGCCAGTTCAAGCGGGGATGGCTACAATGAGCAGTTCTTC	CASSSGDGYNEQFF
TRBV28	TRBJ1-1	-	-	TGTGCCAGCAGTTTATCACGGGGAAACACTGAAGCTTTCTTT	CASSLSRGNTEAFF
TRBV7-8	TRBJ2-5	few	TRBD2	TGTGCCAGCAGCTCGGGACTAGCGGGGGTGAAGACCCAGTACTTC	CASSSGLAGVKTQYF
TRBV4-3	TRBJ1-2	few	TRBD1	TGCGCCAGCAGCCAGCTCGGGACAGAAGATGGCTACACCTTC	CASSQLGTEDGYTF
TRBV5-6	TRBJ2-3	-	TRBD2	TGTGCCAGCAGCTTGGGGCTAGCGGGGGCCCACACAGATACGCAGTATTTT	CASSLGLAGAHTDTQYF